This T cell receptor (beta chain) appears in the sequencing data of a study of blood T cell repertoires in COVID-19 (dated by TCRdb to the early 2020s). Regarding the study in general: Collaborator samples came from the United States, Italy and Spain and covered acute and convalescent phases of COVID-19. The material from the prospective study consisted of cDNA or gDNA derived from T cells, B-cell-depleted T cells, or PBMCs. Subjects who had been exposed to COVID-19, were actively infected with it, or had recovered from it provided the deeply sampled blood TCRbeta repertoires that made up the dataset. The repertoires were released in a freely available public database intended as a resource for research on the immune response to SARS-CoV-2. Samples were obtained from the ongoing ImmuneRACE study (first 160 participants) and from 1,200 or so subjects provided by 6 global collaborators. Sample metadata almost always included a de-identified subject ID, COVID-19 status, age in years and sex. Where available, HLA class I and class II types were obtained from metadata supplied by the sample provider rather than from assay-based typing.

With regard to this clone: There is no known antigen for this receptor. Base qualities are not provided; no much larger clone lies one nucleotide away.

Participants in the prospective study were enrolled through a virtual design, were aged about 18 to 90 years, and lived in approximately 24 United States geographic areas. Cohort assignment in the prospective study relied on participant-reported clinical history from a screening survey and a study questionnaire. Recovered participants in ImmuneRACE Cohort 3 were defined as having two consecutive negative NP/OP PCR tests, clearance from a healthcare professional, or resolution of symptoms. Mobile phlebotomists in the prospective study collected whole blood, serum and a nasopharyngeal or oropharyngeal swab from every participant. Prospective study participants could optionally give additional blood draws and questionnaires over a 2-month period. Prospective study blood samples were shipped either frozen or at room temperature before DNA extraction. The investigation overall reported the following: The quantity of clinical and demographic metadata differed by source and by participant and was supplied without curation.

TCRbeta CDR3 regions were amplified from genomic DNA using the immunoSEQ Assay, a bias-controlled multiplex PCR. On the authors' methods: The number of nucleated cells in each sample was estimated from the amplification of reference gene primers within the assay. To quantify the absolute abundance of each unique TCRbeta CDR3 rearrangement, sequence reads were collapsed and filtered. For each sample, productive Simpson clonality was calculated as the square root of Simpson's diversity index over productive rearrangements. Held by TCRdb, this immuneACCESS table contains in-frame sequences only and omits some clones. Under half of the omission traces to an unresolved V gene where checked; the cause of the rest is unknown. V and J calls and clone size are copied from that table; D and trimming were computed from the DNA. The sample table lists 180,000 or so clones, more than 70% of them with a count of one. Over 7.5% of the sample comes from the top ten.

V is clipped by 3 bases and J by 4 bases, and the sequence between their germline boundaries is 14 bases long. The germline V gene supplies CDR1 SQVTM and CDR2 ANQGSEA. From the cysteine up to the phenylalanine, the CDR3 has a length of 14 residues. Only the CDR3 part of the read is kept: 42 bases, read in frame from the first base. The sequence was obtained from a woman younger than 45 who had recovered from COVID-19. The V gene is TRBV29-1 and the J gene is TRBJ2-3; 5 matching bases give a weak D call of TRBD1. The sequencing sample was made of PBMCs or T cells enriched from blood (not recorded which). The CDR3 region: CSVEGRVPPDTQYF. The DNA reads TGCAGCGTTGAGGGCAGGGTACCCCCAGATACGCAGTATTTT.